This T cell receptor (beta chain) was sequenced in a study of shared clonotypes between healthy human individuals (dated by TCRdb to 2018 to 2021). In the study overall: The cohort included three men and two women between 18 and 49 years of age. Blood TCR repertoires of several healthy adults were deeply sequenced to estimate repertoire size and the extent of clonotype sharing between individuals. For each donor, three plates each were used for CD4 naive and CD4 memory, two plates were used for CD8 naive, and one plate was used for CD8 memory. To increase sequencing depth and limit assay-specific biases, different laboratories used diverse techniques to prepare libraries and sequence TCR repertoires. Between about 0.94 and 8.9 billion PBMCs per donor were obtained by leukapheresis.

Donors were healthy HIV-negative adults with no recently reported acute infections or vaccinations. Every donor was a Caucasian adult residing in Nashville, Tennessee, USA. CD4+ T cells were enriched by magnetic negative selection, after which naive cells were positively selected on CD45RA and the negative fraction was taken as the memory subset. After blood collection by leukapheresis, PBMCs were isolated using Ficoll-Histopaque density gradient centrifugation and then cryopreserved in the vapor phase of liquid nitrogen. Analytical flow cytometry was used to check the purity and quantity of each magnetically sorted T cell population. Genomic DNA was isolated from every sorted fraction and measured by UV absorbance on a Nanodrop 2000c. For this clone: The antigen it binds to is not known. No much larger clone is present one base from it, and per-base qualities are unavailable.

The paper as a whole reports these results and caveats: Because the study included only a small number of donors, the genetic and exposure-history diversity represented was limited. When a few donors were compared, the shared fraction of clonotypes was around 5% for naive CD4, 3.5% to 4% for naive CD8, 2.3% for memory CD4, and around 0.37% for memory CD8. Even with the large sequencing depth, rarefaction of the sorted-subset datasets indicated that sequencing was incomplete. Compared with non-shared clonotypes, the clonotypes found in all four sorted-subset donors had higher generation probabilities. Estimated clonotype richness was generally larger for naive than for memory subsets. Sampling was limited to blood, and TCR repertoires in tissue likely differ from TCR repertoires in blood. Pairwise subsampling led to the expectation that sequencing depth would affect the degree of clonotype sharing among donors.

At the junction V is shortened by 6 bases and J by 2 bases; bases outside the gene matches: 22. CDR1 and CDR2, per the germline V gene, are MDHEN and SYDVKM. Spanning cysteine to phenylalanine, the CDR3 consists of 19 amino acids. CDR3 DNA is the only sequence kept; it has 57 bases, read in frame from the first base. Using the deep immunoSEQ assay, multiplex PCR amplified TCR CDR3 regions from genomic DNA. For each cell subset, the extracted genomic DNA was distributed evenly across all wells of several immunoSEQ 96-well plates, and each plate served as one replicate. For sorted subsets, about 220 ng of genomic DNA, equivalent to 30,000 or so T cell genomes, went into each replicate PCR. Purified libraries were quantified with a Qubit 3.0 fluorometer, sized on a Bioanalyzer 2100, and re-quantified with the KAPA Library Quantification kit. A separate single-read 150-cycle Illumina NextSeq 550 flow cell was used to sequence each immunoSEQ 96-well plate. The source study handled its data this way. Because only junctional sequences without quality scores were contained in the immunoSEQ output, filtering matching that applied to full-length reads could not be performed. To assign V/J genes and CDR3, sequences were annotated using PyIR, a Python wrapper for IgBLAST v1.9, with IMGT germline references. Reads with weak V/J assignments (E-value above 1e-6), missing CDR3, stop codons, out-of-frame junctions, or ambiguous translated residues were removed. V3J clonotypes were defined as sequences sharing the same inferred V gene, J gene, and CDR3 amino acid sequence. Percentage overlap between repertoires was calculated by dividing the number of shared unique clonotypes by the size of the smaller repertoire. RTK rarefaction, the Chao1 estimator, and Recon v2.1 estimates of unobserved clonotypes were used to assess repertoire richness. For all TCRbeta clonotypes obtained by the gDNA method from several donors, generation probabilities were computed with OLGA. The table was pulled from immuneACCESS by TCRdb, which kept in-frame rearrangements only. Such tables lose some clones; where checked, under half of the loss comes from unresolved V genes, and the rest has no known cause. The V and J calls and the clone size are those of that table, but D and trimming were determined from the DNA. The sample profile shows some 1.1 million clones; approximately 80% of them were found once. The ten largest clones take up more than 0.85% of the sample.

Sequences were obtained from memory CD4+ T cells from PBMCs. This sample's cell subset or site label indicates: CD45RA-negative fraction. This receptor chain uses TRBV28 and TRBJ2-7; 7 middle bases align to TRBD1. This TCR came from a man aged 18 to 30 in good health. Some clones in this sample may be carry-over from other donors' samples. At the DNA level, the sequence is TGTGCCAGCAGCCCCGTGGATTTCAAGGGTCGGACAGGCACCTACGAGCAGTACTTC. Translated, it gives CASSPVDFKGRTGTYEQYF. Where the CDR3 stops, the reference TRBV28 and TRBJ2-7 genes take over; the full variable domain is DVKVTQSSRYLVKRTGEKVFLECVQDMDHENMFWYRQDPGLGLRLIYFSYDVKMKEKGDIPEGYSVSREKKERFSLILESASTNQTSMYLCASSPVDFKGRTGTYEQYFGPGTRLTVT.